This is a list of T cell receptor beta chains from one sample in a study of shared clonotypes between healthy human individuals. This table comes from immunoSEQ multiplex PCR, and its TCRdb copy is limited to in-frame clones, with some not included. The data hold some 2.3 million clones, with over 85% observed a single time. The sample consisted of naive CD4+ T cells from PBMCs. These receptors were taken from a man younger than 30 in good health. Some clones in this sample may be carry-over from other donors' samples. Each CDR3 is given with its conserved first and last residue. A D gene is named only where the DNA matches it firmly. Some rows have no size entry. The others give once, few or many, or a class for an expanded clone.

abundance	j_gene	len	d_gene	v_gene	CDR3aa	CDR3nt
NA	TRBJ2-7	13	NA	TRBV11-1	CASSLYRDYEQYF	TGTGCCAGCAGCTTATACAGGGACTACGAGCAGTACTTC
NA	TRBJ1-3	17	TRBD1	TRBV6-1	CASSEARAGTGKNTIYF	TGTGCCAGCAGTGAAGCGCGGGCCGGGACAGGGAAAAACACCATATATTTT
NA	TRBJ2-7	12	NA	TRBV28	CASTQSSYEQYF	TGTGCCAGCACTCAATCCTCCTACGAGCAGTACTTC
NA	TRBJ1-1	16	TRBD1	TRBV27	CASSQSLGQGNTEAFF	TGTGCCAGCAGTCAAAGCTTGGGACAGGGGAACACTGAAGCTTTCTTT
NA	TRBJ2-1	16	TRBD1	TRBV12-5	CASAAGGSPLLNEQFF	TGTGCTAGTGCCGCAGGGGGCAGCCCCCTGCTTAATGAGCAGTTCTTC
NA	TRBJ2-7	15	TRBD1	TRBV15	CATSLTRQGAYEQYF	TGTGCCACCAGCCTAACCAGACAGGGGGCGTACGAGCAGTACTTC
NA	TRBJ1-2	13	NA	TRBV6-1	CASSEVGNYGYTF	TGTGCCAGCAGTGAAGTGGGGAACTATGGCTACACCTTC
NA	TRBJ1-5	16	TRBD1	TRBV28	CASSSPGQGAFQPQHF	TGTGCCAGCAGTTCACCGGGACAGGGGGCTTTCCAGCCCCAGCATTTT
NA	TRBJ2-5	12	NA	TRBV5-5	CASSFESGTQYF	TGTGCCAGCAGCTTTGAGTCGGGGACCCAGTACTTC
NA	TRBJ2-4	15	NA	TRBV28	CASSLGGAAVNIQYF	TGTGCCAGCAGTTTAGGGGGGGCGGCTGTAAACATTCAGTACTTC
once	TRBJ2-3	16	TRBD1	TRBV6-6	CASSPAGGPSTDTQYF	TGTGCCAGCAGTCCCGCAGGGGGCCCTAGCACAGATACGCAGTATTTT
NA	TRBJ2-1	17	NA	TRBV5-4	CASSPPSRGPSYNEQFF	TGTGCCAGCAGCCCCCCGTCGAGGGGTCCGTCCTACAATGAGCAGTTCTTC
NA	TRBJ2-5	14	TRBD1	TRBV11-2	CASSFQTGVATQYF	TGTGCCAGCAGCTTCCAGACAGGGGTTGCGACCCAGTACTTC
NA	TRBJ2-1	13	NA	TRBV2	CASSWGAYNEQFF	TGTGCCAGCAGCTGGGGCGCCTACAATGAGCAGTTCTTC
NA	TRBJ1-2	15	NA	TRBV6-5	CASSFRGTANYGHTF	TGTGCCAGCAGTTTCCGGGGGACCGCTAACTATGGCCACACCTTC
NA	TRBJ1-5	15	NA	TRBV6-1	CASSELGRTDQPQHF	TGTGCCAGCAGTGAACTGGGGCGTACGGATCAGCCCCAGCATTTT
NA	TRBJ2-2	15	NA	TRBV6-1	CAMGKGTSNTGELFF	TGTGCCATGGGGAAAGGGACATCGAACACCGGGGAGCTGTTTTTT
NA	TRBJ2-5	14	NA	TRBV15	CATSRQQVQETQYF	TGTGCCACCAGCAGACAACAGGTGCAAGAGACCCAGTACTTC
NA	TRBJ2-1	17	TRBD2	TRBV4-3	CASSPGLAGAPYNEQFF	TGCGCCAGCAGCCCTGGACTAGCGGGAGCGCCTTACAATGAGCAGTTCTTC
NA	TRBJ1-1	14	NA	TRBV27	CASRSWGPNTEAFF	TGTGCCAGCAGATCGTGGGGCCCGAACACTGAAGCTTTCTTT
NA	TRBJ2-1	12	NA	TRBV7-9	CASPMGYNEQFF	TGTGCCAGCCCGATGGGCTACAATGAGCAGTTCTTC
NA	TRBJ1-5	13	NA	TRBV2	CASSVQGGQPQHF	TGTGCCAGCAGTGTCCAGGGCGGTCAGCCCCAGCATTTT
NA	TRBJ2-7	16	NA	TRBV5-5	CASSSYTDGTSGEQYF	TGTGCCAGCAGCTCCTATACAGACGGAACCTCGGGGGAGCAGTACTTC